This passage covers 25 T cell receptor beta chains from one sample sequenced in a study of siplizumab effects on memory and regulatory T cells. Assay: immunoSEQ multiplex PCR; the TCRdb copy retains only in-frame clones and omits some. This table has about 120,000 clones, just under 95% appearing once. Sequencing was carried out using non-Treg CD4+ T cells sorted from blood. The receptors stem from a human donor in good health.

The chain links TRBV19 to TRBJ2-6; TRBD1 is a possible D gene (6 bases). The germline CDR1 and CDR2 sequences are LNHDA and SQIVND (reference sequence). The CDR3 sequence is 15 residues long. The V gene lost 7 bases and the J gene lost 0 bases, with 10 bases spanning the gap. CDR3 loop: CASKGGASGANVLTF. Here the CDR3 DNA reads TGTGCCAGTAAAGGGGGAGCCTCTGGGGCCAACGTCCTGACTTTC.

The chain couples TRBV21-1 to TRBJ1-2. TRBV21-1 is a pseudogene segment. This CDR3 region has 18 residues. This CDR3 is CASSVPTEAISSNYGYTF. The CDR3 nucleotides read TGTGCCAGCAGCGTACCGACGGAGGCCATTTCCTCTAACTATGGCTACACCTTC.

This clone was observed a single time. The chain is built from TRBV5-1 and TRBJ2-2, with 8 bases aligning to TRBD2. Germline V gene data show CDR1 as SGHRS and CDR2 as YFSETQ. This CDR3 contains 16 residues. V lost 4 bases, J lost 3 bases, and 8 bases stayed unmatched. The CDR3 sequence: CASSREGRPYTGELFF. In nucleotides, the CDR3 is TGCGCCAGCAGCCGGGAGGGGAGGCCATACACCGGGGAGCTGTTTTTT.

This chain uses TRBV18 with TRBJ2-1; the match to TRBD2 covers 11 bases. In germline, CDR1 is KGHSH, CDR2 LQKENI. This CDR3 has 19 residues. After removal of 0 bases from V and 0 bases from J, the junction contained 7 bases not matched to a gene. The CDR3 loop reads CASSPPGTSGLSSYNEQFF. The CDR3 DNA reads TGTGCCAGCTCACCACCCGGGACTAGCGGCCTCAGCTCCTACAATGAGCAGTTCTTC.

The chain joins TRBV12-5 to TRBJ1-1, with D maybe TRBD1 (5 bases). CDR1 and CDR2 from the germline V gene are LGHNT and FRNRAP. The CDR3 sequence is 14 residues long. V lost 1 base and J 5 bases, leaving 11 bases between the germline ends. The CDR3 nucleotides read TGTGCTAGTGGTTTGGCCGGGGGTTATACTGAAGCTTTCTTT. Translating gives CASGLAGGYTEAFF.

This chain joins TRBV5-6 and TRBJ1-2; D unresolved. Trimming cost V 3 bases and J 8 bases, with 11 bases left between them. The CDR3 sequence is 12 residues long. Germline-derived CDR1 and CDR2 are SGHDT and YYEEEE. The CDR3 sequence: CASSSRQGGYTF. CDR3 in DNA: TGTGCCAGCAGCTCCCGGCAAGGGGGCTACACCTTC. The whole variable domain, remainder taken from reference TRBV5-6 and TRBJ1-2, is DAGVTQSPTHLIKTRGQQVTLRCSPKSGHDTVSWYQQALGQGPQFIFQYYEEEERQRGNFPDRFSGHQFPNYSSELNVNALLLGDSALYLCASSSRQGGYTFGSGTRLTVV.

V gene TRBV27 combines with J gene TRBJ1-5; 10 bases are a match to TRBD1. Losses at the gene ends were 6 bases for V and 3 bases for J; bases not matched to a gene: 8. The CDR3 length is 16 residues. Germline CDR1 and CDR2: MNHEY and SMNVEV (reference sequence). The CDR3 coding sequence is TGTGCCAGCAGCCCTTGGGACAGGGGATCCAATCAGCCCCAGCATTTT. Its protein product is CASSPWDRGSNQPQHF.

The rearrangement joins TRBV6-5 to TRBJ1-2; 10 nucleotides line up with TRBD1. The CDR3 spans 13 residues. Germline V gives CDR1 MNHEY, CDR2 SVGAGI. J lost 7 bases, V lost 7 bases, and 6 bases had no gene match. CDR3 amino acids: CASIGQGGSGYTF. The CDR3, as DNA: TGTGCCAGCATCGGACAGGGGGGGTCTGGCTACACCTTC.

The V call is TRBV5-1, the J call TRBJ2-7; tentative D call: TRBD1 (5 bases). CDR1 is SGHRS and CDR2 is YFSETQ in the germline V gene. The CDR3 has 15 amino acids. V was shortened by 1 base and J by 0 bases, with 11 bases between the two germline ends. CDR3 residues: CASSLPRQSSYEQYF. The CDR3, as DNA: TGCGCCAGCAGCTTGCCCCGACAGTCCTCCTACGAGCAGTACTTC.

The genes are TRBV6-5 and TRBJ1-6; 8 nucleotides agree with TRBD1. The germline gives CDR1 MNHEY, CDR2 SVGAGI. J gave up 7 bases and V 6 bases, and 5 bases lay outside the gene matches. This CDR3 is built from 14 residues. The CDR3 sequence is CASSVTGENSPLHF. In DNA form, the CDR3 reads TGTGCCAGCAGCGTGACAGGGGAGAATTCACCCCTCCACTTT.

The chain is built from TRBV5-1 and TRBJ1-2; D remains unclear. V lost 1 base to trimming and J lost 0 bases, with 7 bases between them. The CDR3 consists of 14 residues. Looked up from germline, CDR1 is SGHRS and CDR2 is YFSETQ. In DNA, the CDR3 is TGCGCCAGCAGCTTGACGATGGCTAACTATGGCTACACCTTC. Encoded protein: CASSLTMANYGYTF.

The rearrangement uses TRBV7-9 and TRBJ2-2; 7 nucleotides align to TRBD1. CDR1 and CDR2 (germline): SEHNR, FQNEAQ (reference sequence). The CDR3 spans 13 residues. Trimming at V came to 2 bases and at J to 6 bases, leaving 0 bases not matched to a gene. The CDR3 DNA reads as TGTGCCAGCAGCTTACAGGGGGCCGGGGAGCTGTTTTTT. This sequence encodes CASSLQGAGELFF.

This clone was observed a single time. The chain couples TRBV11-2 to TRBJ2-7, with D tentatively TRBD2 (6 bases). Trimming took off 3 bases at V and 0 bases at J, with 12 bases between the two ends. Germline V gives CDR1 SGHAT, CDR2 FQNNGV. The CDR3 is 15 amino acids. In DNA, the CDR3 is TGTGCCAGCAGCTTGCTTCCAGCGGGCTCCTACGAGCAGTACTTC. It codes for CASSLLPAGSYEQYF.

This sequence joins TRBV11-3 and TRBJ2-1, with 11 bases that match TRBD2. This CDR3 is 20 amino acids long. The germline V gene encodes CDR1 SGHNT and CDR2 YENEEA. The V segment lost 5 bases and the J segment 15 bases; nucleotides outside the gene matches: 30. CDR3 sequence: CASSPLGRGEVGPLAGVRFF. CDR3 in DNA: TGTGCCAGCAGCCCCCTCGGTAGGGGAGAGGTCGGGCCACTAGCGGGGGTCCGGTTCTTC.

CDR3 bases: TGTGCCAGCAGCTTGATATCTATAGAGACCCAGTACTTC. It encodes CASSLISIETQYF. The chain uses TRBV5-4 and TRBJ2-5; D uncertain. The CDR3 spans 13 residues. V was shortened by 1 base and J by 4 bases, with 8 bases between the two germline ends. Germline-derived CDR1 and CDR2 are SGHNT and YYREEE (reference sequence). The variable domain in full, completed from reference TRBV5-4 and TRBJ2-5, reads ETGVTQSPTHLIKTRGQQVTLRCSSQSGHNTVSWYQQALGQGPQFIFQYYREEENGRGNFPPRFSGLQFPNYSSELNVNALELDDSALYLCASSLISIETQYFGPGTRLLVL.

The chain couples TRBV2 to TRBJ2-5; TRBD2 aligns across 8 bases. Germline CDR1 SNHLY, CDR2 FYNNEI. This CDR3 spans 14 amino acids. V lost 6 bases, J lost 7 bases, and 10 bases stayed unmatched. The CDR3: CASRPTSGGGTQYF. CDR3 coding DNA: TGTGCCAGCAGACCTACTAGCGGCGGGGGGACCCAGTACTTC.

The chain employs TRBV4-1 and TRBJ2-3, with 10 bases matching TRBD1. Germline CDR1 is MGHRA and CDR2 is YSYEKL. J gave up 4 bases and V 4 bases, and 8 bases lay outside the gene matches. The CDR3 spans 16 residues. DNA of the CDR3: TGCGCCAGCAGCCGAGTTGGACAGGGGGTTTCAGATACGCAGTATTTT. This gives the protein CASSRVGQGVSDTQYF.

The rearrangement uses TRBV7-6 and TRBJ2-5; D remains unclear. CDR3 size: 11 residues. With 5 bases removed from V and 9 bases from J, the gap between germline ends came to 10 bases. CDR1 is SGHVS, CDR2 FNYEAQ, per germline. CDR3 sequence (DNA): TGTGCCAGCAGCCTTAAGTGGGCCCAGTACTTC. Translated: CASSLKWAQYF.

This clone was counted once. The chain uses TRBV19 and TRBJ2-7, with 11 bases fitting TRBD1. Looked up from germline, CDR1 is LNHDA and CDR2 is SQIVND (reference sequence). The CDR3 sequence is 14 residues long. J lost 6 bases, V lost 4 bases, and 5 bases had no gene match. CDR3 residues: CASSSPGQGVEQYF. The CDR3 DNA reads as TGTGCCAGTAGTAGTCCGGGACAGGGGGTCGAGCAGTACTTC.

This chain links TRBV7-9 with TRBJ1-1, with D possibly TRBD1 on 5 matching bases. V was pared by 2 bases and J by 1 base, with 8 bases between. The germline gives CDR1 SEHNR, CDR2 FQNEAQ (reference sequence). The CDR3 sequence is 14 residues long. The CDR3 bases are TGTGCCAGCAGCTTAAATCAGGGGAACACTGAAGCTTTCTTT. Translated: CASSLNQGNTEAFF. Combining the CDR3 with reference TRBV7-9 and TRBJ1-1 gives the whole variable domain DTGVSQNPRHKITKRGQNVTFRCDPISEHNRLYWYRQTLGQGPEFLTYFQNEAQLEKSRLLSDRFSAERPKGSFSTLEIQRTEQGDSAMYLCASSLNQGNTEAFFGQGTRLTVV.

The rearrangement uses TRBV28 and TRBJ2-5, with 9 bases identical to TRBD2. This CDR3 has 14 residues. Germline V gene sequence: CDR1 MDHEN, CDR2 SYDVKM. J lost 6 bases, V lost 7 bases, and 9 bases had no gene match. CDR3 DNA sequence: TGTGCCAGCATCCAAGGTGGGACTAGCCAGACCCAGTACTTC. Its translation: CASIQGGTSQTQYF.

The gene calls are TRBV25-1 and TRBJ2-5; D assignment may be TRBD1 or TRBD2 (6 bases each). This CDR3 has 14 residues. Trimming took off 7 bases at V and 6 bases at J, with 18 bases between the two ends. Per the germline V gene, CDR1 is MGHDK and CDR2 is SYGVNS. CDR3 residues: CASTFSGGAQTQYF. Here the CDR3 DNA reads TGTGCCAGCACATTTTCCGGGGGCGCCCAGACCCAGTACTTC.

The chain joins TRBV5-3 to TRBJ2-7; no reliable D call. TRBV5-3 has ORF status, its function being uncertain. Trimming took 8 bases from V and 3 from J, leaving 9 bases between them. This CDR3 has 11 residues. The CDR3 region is CARMVDYEQYF. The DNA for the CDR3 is TGTGCCAGGATGGTTGACTACGAGCAGTACTTC.

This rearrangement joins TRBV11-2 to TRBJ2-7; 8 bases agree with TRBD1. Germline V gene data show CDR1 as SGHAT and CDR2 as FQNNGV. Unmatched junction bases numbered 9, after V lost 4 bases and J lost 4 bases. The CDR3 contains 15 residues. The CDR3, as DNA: TGTGCCAGCAGCTCAATACAGGGGGTGTTGTACGAGCAGTACTTC. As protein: CASSSIQGVLYEQYF.

The CDR3 DNA reads as TGTGCCAGCAGCCCCGAACAGGGGTCCTACAATGAGCAGTTCTTC. The encoded protein is CASSPEQGSYNEQFF. The chain employs TRBV5-6 and TRBJ2-1; 7 bases are a match to TRBD1. This CDR3 spans 15 amino acids. Losses at the gene ends were 4 bases for V and 1 base for J; bases not matched to a gene: 5. The germline V gene has CDR1 SGHDT and CDR2 YYEEEE. Full variable domain (outside the CDR3, taken from reference TRBV5-6 and TRBJ2-1): DAGVTQSPTHLIKTRGQQVTLRCSPKSGHDTVSWYQQALGQGPQFIFQYYEEEERQRGNFPDRFSGHQFPNYSSELNVNALLLGDSALYLCASSPEQGSYNEQFFGPGTRLTVL.